These 23 T cell receptor beta chains were all obtained from the same sample, sequenced in a study of T cell responses to AZD1222 COVID-19 vaccine (dated by TCRdb to 2020 to 2022). What the time point label conveys for this sample: about 28 days (+/-7) after the second vaccine dose. Receptors were amplified or captured by the immunoSEQ multiplex PCR assay. TCRdb limited this immuneACCESS table to in-frame rearrangements with V and J called. A share of clones is missing; checked studies link under half to unresolved V genes, and the rest is unexplained. Within this sample are fewer than 100,000 clones, with roughly 85% of them counted one time only. Roughly 12% of the sample lies in the top ten. The starting material was peripheral blood, obtained 28 days after the second AZD1222 dose. The receptors derive from an adult who received the AZD1222 COVID-19 vaccine.

This chain joins TRBV7-9 and TRBJ1-2, with D maybe TRBD1 (5 bases). The V gene lost 7 bases and the J gene lost 3 bases, with 15 bases spanning the gap. CDR1 is SEHNR, CDR2 FQNEAQ, per germline (reference sequence). The length of the CDR3 is 14 residues. CDR3 DNA: TGTGCCAGCACTTTGGGGGGAAGAGACTATGGCTACACCTTC. Protein sequence: CASTLGGRDYGYTF.

In DNA, the CDR3 is TGTGCCAGCAGCCTCGGGACATCAAGCTCTGGAAACACCATATATTTT. It codes for CASSLGTSSSGNTIYF. V and J are TRBV28 and TRBJ1-3, with D possibly matching TRBD1 (6 bases). CDR1 is MDHEN and CDR2 is SYDVKM in the germline V gene. V lost 6 bases and J 0 bases, leaving 15 bases between the germline ends. The CDR3 contains 16 residues.

This chain joins TRBV19 and TRBJ1-3; D might be TRBD1 (5 bases). Trimming left V 6 bases short and J 4 bases short, with 7 bases between. CDR3 length: 12 amino acids. Germline V CDR1 and CDR2: LNHDA, SQIVND (reference sequence). The DNA of the CDR3 is TGTGCCAGTAGGACAGACGGAAACACCATATATTTT. This gives the protein CASRTDGNTIYF.

The J gene is TRBJ2-1, the V gene TRBV5-1; TRBD1 matches 7 bases. CDR1 SGHRS and CDR2 YFSETQ come from the germline V gene. J lost 8 bases, V lost 2 bases, and 10 bases had no gene match. This CDR3 comprises 15 residues. The CDR3 nucleotides are TGCGCCAGCAGCTTTCAGGGGGTGGTACCGGATGAGCAGTTCTTC. Encoded protein: CASSFQGVVPDEQFF.

J is TRBJ2-7 and V is TRBV10-3; D gene ambiguous. In germline, CDR1 is ENHRY, CDR2 SYGVKD. Trimming removed 5 bases at V and 4 bases at J, with 6 bases between. This CDR3 region has 11 residues. For the CDR3, the DNA is TGTGCCATCAGTATCAGATACGAGCAGTACTTC. This codes for CAISIRYEQYF.

The genes are TRBV2 and TRBJ1-4; 10 nucleotides agree with TRBD1. Germline V lookup: CDR1 SNHLY, CDR2 FYNNEI. This CDR3 contains 14 residues. V lost 5 bases and J lost 7; bases outside the gene matches: 4. CDR3 nucleotide sequence: TGTGCCAGCAGTACCGGGACAGGGGTTGAAAAACTGTTTTTT. Translating it yields CASSTGTGVEKLFF.

The rearrangement joins TRBV2 to TRBJ1-2; D possibly corresponds to TRBD1 (5 bases). This CDR3 has 15 amino acids. The V gene lost 0 bases and the J gene lost 2 bases, with 10 bases spanning the gap. The germline gives CDR1 SNHLY, CDR2 FYNNEI. The CDR3 loop is CASSEALGTNYGYTF. CDR3 sequence (DNA): TGTGCCAGCAGTGAAGCGCTCGGGACCAACTATGGCTACACCTTC.

This chain uses TRBV20-1 with TRBJ2-1; 12 bases fit TRBD1. This CDR3 is built from 15 residues. Germline CDR1 reads DFQATT; CDR2 reads SNEGSKA (reference sequence). V lost 3 bases to trimming and J lost 5 bases; unmatched junction nucleotides: 5. The CDR3 spells CSASGGQGANNEQFF. CDR3 in DNA: TGCAGTGCTAGTGGGGGACAGGGGGCAAACAATGAGCAGTTCTTC.

The rearrangement uses TRBV5-1 and TRBJ2-1; D gene uncertain. CDR1 is SGHRS, CDR2 YFSETQ, per germline. This CDR3 spans 14 amino acids. Between the trimmed V and J ends, which lost 3 bases and 4 bases, there was a span of 11 bases. The CDR3 region is CASSSRLLYNEQFF. As DNA, the CDR3 is TGCGCCAGCAGCTCTAGACTGCTTTACAATGAGCAGTTCTTC.

This clone has only one observation. V is TRBV4-1 and J is TRBJ1-2; TRBD1 matches at 8 bases. The CDR3 loop spans 17 amino acids. Per germline, CDR1 MGHRA and CDR2 YSYEKL. The ends lost 1 base at V and 1 base at J; junction bases unmatched: 8. Here the CDR3 reads CASSQVYRQGFNYGYTF. The CDR3 DNA reads TGCGCCAGCAGCCAAGTATACCGACAGGGGTTTAACTATGGCTACACCTTC.

The chain's CDR3 is CASSLAGQGRGAFF. CDR3 in DNA: TGCGCCAGCAGCTTGGCCGGGCAGGGGAGGGGAGCTTTCTTT. V is TRBV5-1 and J is TRBJ1-1; maybe TRBD1 (6 bases). Trimming removed 0 bases from V and 10 bases from J, with 16 bases in between. This CDR3 contains 14 residues. Germline V gene sequence: CDR1 SGHRS, CDR2 YFSETQ.

V gene TRBV15 combines with J gene TRBJ2-2; D assignment may be TRBD1 or TRBD2 (5 bases each). CDR1 is LNHNV, CDR2 YYDKDF, per germline (reference sequence). This CDR3 is built from 17 residues. V lost 3 bases and J lost 4, with 18 bases in between. CDR3 residues: CATSSGPGRAGTGELFF. In nucleotides, the CDR3 is TGTGCCACCAGCAGTGGCCCGGGCAGGGCGGGCACCGGGGAGCTGTTTTTT.

This clone appeared a single time. The J gene is TRBJ2-5, the V gene TRBV28; no firm D call. This CDR3 spans 12 amino acids. CDR1 is MDHEN, CDR2 SYDVKM, per germline. The V end lost 5 bases, the J end lost 4 bases, and 8 bases lay between the germline ends. The CDR3 spells CASSKFGETQYF. The CDR3 region has the DNA TGTGCCAGCAGTAAATTTGGAGAGACCCAGTACTTC.

This clone showed up just a few times. V gene TRBV5-4 combines with J gene TRBJ2-7; possibly TRBD1 for D (7 bases). The V gene's germline CDR1 is SGHNT and CDR2 YYREEE (reference sequence). CDR3 size: 16 residues. V gave up 5 bases and J gave up 0 bases, with 18 bases separating them. The CDR3 nucleotides read TGTGCCAGCAGGCGGGACAGCCGATCATCCTCCTACGAGCAGTACTTC. This gives the protein CASRRDSRSSSYEQYF.

This rearrangement joins TRBV15 to TRBJ2-4; D might be TRBD2 (5 bases). V lost 0 bases and J 7 bases, leaving 13 bases between the germline ends. Germline V gives CDR1 LNHNV, CDR2 YYDKDF (reference sequence). This CDR3 has 15 residues. CDR3 sequence reads: CATSRDLASLNIQYF. Written as DNA, the CDR3 is TGTGCCACCAGCAGAGATCTGGCTAGCCTTAACATTCAGTACTTC.

The chain is built from TRBV18 and TRBJ1-2; D is uncertain. CDR3 size: 14 residues. V lost 2 bases, J lost 2 bases, and 9 bases lay in between. CDR1 and CDR2 from the germline V gene are KGHSH and LQKENI. Written as DNA, the CDR3 is TGTGCCAGCTCACCAGGCGGGGAAAACTATGGCTACACCTTC. This codes for CASSPGGENYGYTF. The whole variable domain, remainder taken from reference TRBV18 and TRBJ1-2, is NAGVMQNPRHLVRRRGQEARLRCSPMKGHSHVYWYRQLPEEGLKFMVYLQKENIIDESGMPKERFSAEFPKEGPSILRIQQVVRGDSAAYFCASSPGGENYGYTFGSGTRLTVV.

The chain has TRBV5-4 and TRBJ1-6; D unclear. The CDR3 has 16 residues. CDR1 is SGHNT, CDR2 YYREEE, per germline (reference sequence). Trimming took 3 bases from V and 3 from J, leaving 13 bases between them. DNA for the CDR3: TGTGCCAGCAGCTCCCAGGACCACTTCTATAATTCACCCCTCCACTTT. It is translated as CASSSQDHFYNSPLHF.

The V call is TRBV5-1, the J call TRBJ1-5; D unresolved. Germline V gene lookup returns CDR1 SGHRS and CDR2 YFSETQ. V was trimmed by 0 bases and J by 6 bases, leaving 7 bases between them. The CDR3 totals 13 residues. The CDR3 here is CASSLGSGQPQHF. CDR3 in DNA: TGCGCCAGCAGCTTGGGGTCAGGTCAGCCCCAGCATTTT.

This sequence joins TRBV4-3 and TRBJ1-5; D call uncertain. V lost 4 bases, J lost 4 bases, and 8 bases lay in between. The CDR3 length is 13 residues. Germline lookup yields CDR1 LGHNA and CDR2 YSLEER. CDR3 in amino acids: CASSRRLNQPQHF. The CDR3 DNA reads TGCGCCAGCAGCCGGCGGCTAAATCAGCCCCAGCATTTT.

J is TRBJ1-2 and V is TRBV21-1. TRBV21-1 is tagged as a pseudogene. CDR3 length equals 10 residues. In nucleotides, the CDR3 is TGTGCCAGCAAACGACCGAAAAGAACCTTC. As protein: CASKRPKRTF.

The CDR3 region has the DNA TGTGCCAGCTCACCAGTGGCAGGGGATGAAAAACTGTTTTTT. Protein product: CASSPVAGDEKLFF. The chain uses TRBV18 and TRBJ1-4; D might be TRBD1 (6 bases). The CDR3 has 14 residues. The ends were cut back, 2 bases at V and 6 bases at J, with 10 bases in the middle. Germline loops: CDR1 KGHSH, CDR2 LQKENI.

This clone was recorded only once. This rearrangement joins TRBV11-3 to TRBJ2-3; D might be TRBD1 (5 bases). V lost 3 bases and J 0 bases, leaving 10 bases between the germline ends. The CDR3 consists of 15 residues. CDR1 SGHNT and CDR2 YENEEA come from the germline V gene. The CDR3 coding sequence is TGTGCCAGCAGCTTGGGGCAGTTTAGCACAGATACGCAGTATTTT. Its protein product is CASSLGQFSTDTQYF.

This chain joins TRBV6-5 and TRBJ2-7, with D unclear. Germline V gene sequence: CDR1 MNHEY, CDR2 SVGAGI. V was cut by 1 base and J by 6 bases, with 10 bases left in between. The CDR3 extends over 13 amino acids. The CDR3 reads CASSYWRTAEQYF. CDR3 nucleotides: TGTGCCAGCAGTTACTGGCGGACGGCCGAGCAGTACTTC.